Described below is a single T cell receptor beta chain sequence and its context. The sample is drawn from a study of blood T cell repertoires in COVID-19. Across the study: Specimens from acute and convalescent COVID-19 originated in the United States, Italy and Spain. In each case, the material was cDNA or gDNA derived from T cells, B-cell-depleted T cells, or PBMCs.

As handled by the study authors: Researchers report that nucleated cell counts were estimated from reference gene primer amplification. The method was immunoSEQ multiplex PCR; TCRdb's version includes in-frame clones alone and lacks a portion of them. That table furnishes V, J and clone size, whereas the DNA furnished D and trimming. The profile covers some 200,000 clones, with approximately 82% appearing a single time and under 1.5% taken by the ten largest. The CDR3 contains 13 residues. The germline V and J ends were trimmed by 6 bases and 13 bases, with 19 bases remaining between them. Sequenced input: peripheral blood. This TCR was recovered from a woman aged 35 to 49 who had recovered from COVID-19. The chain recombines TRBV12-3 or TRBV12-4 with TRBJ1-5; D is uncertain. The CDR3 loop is CASRPPSLGPQHF. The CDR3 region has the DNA TGTGCCAGCAGACCCCCTTCCTTGGGCCCACAGCATTTT.